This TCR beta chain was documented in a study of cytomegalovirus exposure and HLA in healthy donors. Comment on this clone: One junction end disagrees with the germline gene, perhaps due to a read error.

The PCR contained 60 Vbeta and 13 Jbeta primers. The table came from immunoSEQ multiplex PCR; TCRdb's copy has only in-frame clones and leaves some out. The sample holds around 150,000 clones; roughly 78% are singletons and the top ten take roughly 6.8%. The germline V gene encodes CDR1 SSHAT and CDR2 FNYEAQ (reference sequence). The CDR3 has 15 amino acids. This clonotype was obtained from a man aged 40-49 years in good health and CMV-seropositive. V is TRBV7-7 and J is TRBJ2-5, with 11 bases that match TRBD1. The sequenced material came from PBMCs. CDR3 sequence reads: CASSLDRGLQETQYF. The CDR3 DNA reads TGTGCTAGCAGCTTGGACAGGGGGCTTCAAGAGACCCAGTACTTC.